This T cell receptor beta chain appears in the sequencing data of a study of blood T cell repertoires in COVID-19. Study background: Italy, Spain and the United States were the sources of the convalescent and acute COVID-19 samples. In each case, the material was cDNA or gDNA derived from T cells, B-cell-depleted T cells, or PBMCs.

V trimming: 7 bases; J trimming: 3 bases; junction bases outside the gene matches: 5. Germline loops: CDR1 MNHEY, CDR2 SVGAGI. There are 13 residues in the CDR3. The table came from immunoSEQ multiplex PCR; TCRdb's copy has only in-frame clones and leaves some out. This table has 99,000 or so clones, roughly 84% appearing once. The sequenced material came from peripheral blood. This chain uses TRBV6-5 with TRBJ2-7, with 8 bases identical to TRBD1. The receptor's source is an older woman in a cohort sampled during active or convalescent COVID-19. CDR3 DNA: TGTGCCAGCACCCGGACAGGGCGCTACGAGCAGTACTTC. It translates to CASTRTGRYEQYF.